The 25 T cell receptor beta chains below were found in one sample sequenced in a study of shared clonotypes between healthy human individuals. The table came from immunoSEQ multiplex PCR; TCRdb's copy has only in-frame clones and leaves some out. The sample contains about 600,000 clones, 95% to 96% of which appear only once. Cells designated naive CD8 were CD45RO-negative and were positively selected for CCR7, with terminally differentiated effector memory CD45RA+ cells excluded. The source material was naive CD8+ T cells sorted from blood. The receptors were gathered from a woman aged 30 to 39 in good health.

The table lists this clone with a count of one. This chain connects TRBV28 to TRBJ2-7; D not certain. With 8 bases removed from V and 0 bases from J, the gap between germline ends came to 11 bases. CDR3 length: 13 residues. CDR1 is MDHEN and CDR2 is SYDVKM in the germline V gene. The CDR3 sequence is CASADGSSYEQYF. CDR3 coding DNA: TGTGCCAGCGCGGACGGCAGCTCCTACGAGCAGTACTTC.

V and J are TRBV29-1 and TRBJ2-1; TRBD2 agrees at 9 bases. Trimming removed 4 bases from V and 6 bases from J; junction bases left unmatched: 1. CDR1 is SQVTM, CDR2 ANQGSEA, per germline. The CDR3 runs to 12 residues. CDR3 in amino acids: CSVGSGSNEQFF. The CDR3, as DNA: TGCAGCGTTGGTAGCGGGAGCAATGAGCAGTTCTTC.

The genes are TRBV6-5 and TRBJ2-7; D perhaps matches TRBD2 (6 bases). Deletions cut 4 bases from V and 3 bases from J, with 13 bases between. The germline gives CDR1 MNHEY, CDR2 SVGAGI. The CDR3 is 14 amino acids. This CDR3 is CASSSTEGIYEQYF. CDR3 nucleotide sequence: TGTGCCAGCAGTTCGACGGAGGGGATCTACGAGCAGTACTTC.

The chain has TRBV15 and TRBJ2-6; maybe TRBD2 (6 bases). Germline CDR1 LNHNV, CDR2 YYDKDF (reference sequence). The CDR3 runs to 17 residues. V lost 3 bases and J lost 1, with 13 bases in between. In DNA, the CDR3 is TGTGCCACCAGCAGTTGGGCGGGATTTTCTGGGGCCAACGTCCTGACTTTC. Its translation: CATSSWAGFSGANVLTF.

This clone was counted only a few times. The V call is TRBV7-9, the J call TRBJ2-7; 10 nucleotides match TRBD2. CDR3 length equals 15 residues. The germline CDR1 and CDR2 sequences are SEHNR and FQNEAQ (reference sequence). V lost 0 bases to trimming and J lost 1 base; unmatched junction nucleotides: 0. The CDR3 bases are TGTGCCAGCAGCTTAGCTAGCGGGAGGTCCTACGAGCAGTACTTC. Protein: CASSLASGRSYEQYF.

V gene TRBV28 combines with J gene TRBJ2-7; 7 bases map to TRBD1. Germline-derived CDR1 and CDR2 are MDHEN and SYDVKM. The J segment lost 2 bases and the V segment lost 2 bases, leaving 6 bases of the junction unmatched. The CDR3 spans 15 residues. The chain's CDR3 is CASSLGGQQTYEQYF. CDR3 in DNA: TGTGCCAGCAGTTTAGGGGGACAGCAAACCTACGAGCAGTACTTC.

The chain recombines TRBV28 with TRBJ1-2; the D is unclear. Deletions cut 3 bases from V and 1 base from J, with 12 bases between. Germline CDR1 MDHEN, CDR2 SYDVKM. This CDR3 is built from 15 residues. The CDR3 nucleotides are TGTGCCAGCAGTTTCGGCCAGCTACTTAACTATGGCTACACCTTC. Translating gives CASSFGQLLNYGYTF.

This sequence joins TRBV5-5 and TRBJ2-7; 9 bases are a match to TRBD1. Trimming removed 4 bases from V and 4 bases from J; junction bases left unmatched: 3. CDR1 is SGHKS and CDR2 is YYEKEE in the germline V gene (reference sequence). There are 13 residues in the CDR3. This CDR3 reads CASSTGGGYEQYF. The CDR3 DNA reads as TGTGCCAGCAGCACAGGGGGCGGATACGAGCAGTACTTC.

This clone was detected only a few times. This rearrangement joins TRBV7-8 to TRBJ1-1; D gene ambiguous. CDR1 is SGHVS and CDR2 is FQNEAQ in the germline V gene. Trimming removed 5 bases at V and 7 bases at J, with 11 bases between. This CDR3 contains 12 residues. The CDR3 here is CASSPPHFEAFF. CDR3 coding DNA: TGTGCCAGCAGCCCACCGCACTTTGAAGCTTTCTTT.

This chain connects TRBV6-6 to TRBJ2-1; 10 bases agree with TRBD2. Germline V gene lookup returns CDR1 MNHNY and CDR2 SVGAGI (reference sequence). The ends lost 8 bases at V and 8 bases at J; junction bases unmatched: 6. CDR3 length: 13 residues. CDR3 loop: CASLAGDSHEQFF. For the CDR3, the DNA is TGTGCCAGCCTAGCGGGAGATAGCCATGAGCAGTTCTTC.

The genes are TRBV2 and TRBJ2-2; TRBD2 matches 7 bases. Unmatched junction bases numbered 1, after V lost 0 bases and J lost 3 bases. Germline V gives CDR1 SNHLY, CDR2 FYNNEI. The CDR3 length is 15 residues. The CDR3 nucleotides read TGTGCCAGCAGTGAAGCGCGGGGGTACACCGGGGAGCTGTTTTTT. This gives the protein CASSEARGYTGELFF.

V is TRBV4-1 and J is TRBJ2-5; 8 bases align to TRBD2. The better agreement between TRBJ2-7 and the DNA end casts doubt on the J call. Germline CDR1 MGHRA, CDR2 YSYEKL. The CDR3 runs to 15 residues. CDR3: CASSPGGALTYEQYF. The CDR3 DNA reads as TGCGCCAGCAGCCCGGGAGGGGCGTTAACCTACGAGCAGTACTTC.

The CDR3 DNA is TGTGCCAGCAGCTTAGCGAATCCGTCCCCCTACGAGCAGTACTTC. Residues: CASSLANPSPYEQYF. The rearrangement joins TRBV7-8 to TRBJ2-7; D is unclear. The germline gives CDR1 SGHVS, CDR2 FQNEAQ. The germline V and J ends were trimmed by 0 bases and 2 bases, with 11 bases remaining between them. This CDR3 has 15 amino acids.

Note on this clone: The CDR3 does not end in the conserved phenylalanine or tryptophan, so this is likely a read error. The DNA is omitted, as the CDR3 cannot be located on it reliably, and the CDR3 follows TCRdb's listing. This chain connects TRBV10-1 to TRBJ2-7. With termini counted, the CDR3 has 8 amino acids. CDR1 is WNHNN, CDR2 SYGVQD, per germline (reference sequence). CDR3 sequence: CASSEKPG.

V gene TRBV7-6 combines with J gene TRBJ2-7; TRBD1 agrees at 10 bases. Germline V gene lookup returns CDR1 SGHVS and CDR2 FNYEAQ. Trimming took 2 bases from V and 5 from J; bases not matched to a gene: 3. The CDR3 consists of 14 residues. CDR3 sequence reads: CASSLTTGGDEQYF. In DNA, the CDR3 is TGTGCCAGCAGCTTAACGACAGGGGGCGACGAGCAGTACTTC.

The genes are TRBV2 and TRBJ1-5; D is ambiguous. The CDR3 runs to 13 residues. CDR1 and CDR2 (germline): SNHLY, FYNNEI. V was trimmed by 7 bases and J by 1 base, leaving 8 bases between them. CDR3 in amino acids: CASNQDSNQPQHF. The CDR3 region has the DNA TGTGCCAGCAACCAGGACAGCAATCAGCCCCAGCATTTT.

This clone has only one observation. The chain combines TRBV28 with TRBJ2-1; D remains unclear. The CDR3 is 11 amino acids. Germline CDR1 and CDR2: MDHEN and SYDVKM. Trimming stripped 4 bases from V and 6 bases from J, with 4 bases between. CDR3 bases: TGTGCCAGCAGTTCTCTCAATGAGCAGTTCTTC. Amino acids: CASSSLNEQFF.

The rearrangement uses TRBV11-2 and TRBJ2-7; 13 nucleotides line up with TRBD2. CDR3 size: 16 residues. Germline V lookup: CDR1 SGHAT, CDR2 FQNNGV. The V segment lost 3 bases and the J segment 1 base; nucleotides outside the gene matches: 3. CDR3 coding DNA: TGTGCCAGCAGCTTGTGGACTAGCGGGAGTTCCTACGAGCAGTACTTC. Its translation is CASSLWTSGSSYEQYF.

The rearrangement links TRBV2 to TRBJ1-1; D is ambiguous. This CDR3 comprises 12 residues. The V gene lost 1 base and the J gene lost 4 bases, with 4 bases spanning the gap. Germline V lookup: CDR1 SNHLY, CDR2 FYNNEI. The CDR3 sequence is CASSEVPTEAFF. The DNA for the CDR3 is TGTGCCAGCAGTGAAGTCCCCACTGAAGCTTTCTTT.

In the case of this clone: One end of the junction fails to match germline, which may point to a read error. The chain joins TRBV6-1 to TRBJ1-1; D is ambiguous. The CDR3 has 12 residues. CDR1 is MNHNS and CDR2 is SASEGT in the germline V gene. For the CDR3, the DNA is TGTGCCAGCAGGGAAGGGCACACTGAAGCTTTCTTT. Protein product: CASREGHTEAFF.

The chain carries TRBV7-5 and TRBJ2-1; whether TRBD2, the table's D call, matches the DNA was not checked. TRBV7-5 is a recognized pseudogene. The CDR3 extends over 16 amino acids. In DNA, the CDR3 is TGTGTCAGAAGCGCCCGACTAGCGGGAGTACGGGGTGAGCAGTTCTTC. Translated: CVRSARLAGVRGEQFF.

The rearrangement joins TRBV4-2 to TRBJ2-2; 15 nucleotides line up with TRBD2. The CDR3 loop spans 21 amino acids. Germline CDR1 is LGHNA and CDR2 is YNFKEQ. Trimming at V came to 0 bases and at J to 5 bases, leaving 13 bases not matched to a gene. Written as DNA, the CDR3 is TGTGCCAGCAGCCAAGATCCTGGACTAGCGGGAGGGCAGAGAGAAACCGGGGAGCTGTTTTTT. Amino acids: CASSQDPGLAGGQRETGELFF.

As for this clone: Other DNA sequences within the sample encode an identical CDR3. The CDR3: CASSLTSYEQYF. As DNA, the CDR3 is TGTGCCAGCAGCTTAACGTCCTACGAGCAGTACTTC. The chain links TRBV13 to TRBJ2-7; D gene uncertain. V lost 2 bases and J lost 1, with 3 bases in between. This CDR3 has 12 amino acids. CDR1 is PRHDT and CDR2 is FYEKMQ in the germline V gene (reference sequence).

The chain is built from TRBV28 and TRBJ2-7; the D is unclear. V shed 2 bases and J shed 3 bases, with 11 bases lying between them. The germline V gene encodes CDR1 MDHEN and CDR2 SYDVKM. This CDR3 region has 14 residues. The CDR3 reads CASSLLETNYEQYF. CDR3 DNA sequence: TGTGCCAGCAGTTTACTGGAGACAAACTACGAGCAGTACTTC.

This clone has just a few counts. The chain combines TRBV7-9 with TRBJ1-5, with no clear D. V was clipped by 3 bases and J by 6 bases, with 9 bases between them. Germline CDR1 and CDR2: SEHNR and FQNEAQ (reference sequence). The CDR3 runs 13 residues. The DNA of the CDR3 is TGTGCCAGCAGCTTGGGAGGCTTTCAGCCCCAGCATTTT. As protein: CASSLGGFQPQHF.